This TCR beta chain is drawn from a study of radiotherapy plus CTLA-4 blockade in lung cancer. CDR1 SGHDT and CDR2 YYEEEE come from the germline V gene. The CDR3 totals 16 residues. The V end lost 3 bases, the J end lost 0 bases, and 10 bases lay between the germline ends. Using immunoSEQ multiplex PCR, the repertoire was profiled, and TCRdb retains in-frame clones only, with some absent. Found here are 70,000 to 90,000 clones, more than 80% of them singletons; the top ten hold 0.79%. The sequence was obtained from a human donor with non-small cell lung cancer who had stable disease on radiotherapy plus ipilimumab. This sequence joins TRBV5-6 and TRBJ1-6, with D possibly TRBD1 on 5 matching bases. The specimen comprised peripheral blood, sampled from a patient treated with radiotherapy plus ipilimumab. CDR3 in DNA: TGTGCCAGCAGCTCACGCGGGGGCTCCTATAATTCACCCCTCCACTTT. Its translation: CASSSRGGSYNSPLHF.